Following are 5 T cell receptor beta chains from one sample sequenced in a study of blood T cell repertoires in COVID-19. Produced via immunoSEQ multiplex PCR; TCRdb's table is partial and in-frame only. The sample has 150,000 to 200,000 clones, around 80% seen once. Sequencing was done on a sample of peripheral blood. The receptors shown here come from a woman aged 70-85 years with COVID-19, enrolled during active disease.

J is TRBJ1-1 and V is TRBV5-1; D is unclear. Germline V CDR1 and CDR2: SGHRS, YFSETQ. V lost 4 bases and J 1 base, leaving 11 bases between the germline ends. CDR3 length: 14 residues. The CDR3 DNA reads as TGCGCCAGCAGCCCCCTCGGTCCGAACACTGAAGCTTTCTTT. Translated, it gives CASSPLGPNTEAFF.

This clone was detected only once. The gene calls are TRBV19 and TRBJ1-4, with 7 bases matching TRBD1. Per the germline V gene, CDR1 is LNHDA and CDR2 is SQIVND (reference sequence). There are 14 residues in the CDR3. The V and J ends lost 3 bases and 7 bases, in that order; junction bases with no gene match: 5. The CDR3 region has the DNA TGTGCCAGTAGTATTATGGGACAGTCTGAAAAACTGTTTTTT. Translated: CASSIMGQSEKLFF.

This clone was counted a few times. The genes are TRBV28 and TRBJ1-1; D may be TRBD1 (5 bases). Trimming shortened V by 5 bases and J by 4 bases, and 14 bases separated the two germline ends. Looked up from germline, CDR1 is MDHEN and CDR2 is SYDVKM. The CDR3 is made up of 14 amino acids. The CDR3 protein is CASSPDTVTTEAFF. The CDR3 coding sequence is TGTGCCAGCAGTCCGGACACGGTTACCACTGAAGCTTTCTTT.

The rearrangement uses TRBV5-4 and TRBJ2-7, with TRBD2 identical over 9 bases. The CDR3 spans 14 residues. J lost 5 bases, V lost 4 bases, and 7 bases had no gene match. CDR1 and CDR2 from the germline V gene are SGHNT and YYREEE (reference sequence). This CDR3 reads CASSPKGLANEQYF. CDR3 sequence (DNA): TGTGCCAGCAGCCCAAAGGGACTAGCTAACGAGCAGTACTTC.

The chain links TRBV11-2 to TRBJ1-1; D remains ambiguous. Trimming left V 0 bases short and J 5 bases short, with 13 bases between. The length of the CDR3 is 15 residues. Germline values: CDR1 SGHAT, CDR2 FQNNGV. DNA of the CDR3: TGTGCCAGCAGCTTAGATCCAGTCCAGAGGACTGAAGCTTTCTTT. Encoded protein: CASSLDPVQRTEAFF.